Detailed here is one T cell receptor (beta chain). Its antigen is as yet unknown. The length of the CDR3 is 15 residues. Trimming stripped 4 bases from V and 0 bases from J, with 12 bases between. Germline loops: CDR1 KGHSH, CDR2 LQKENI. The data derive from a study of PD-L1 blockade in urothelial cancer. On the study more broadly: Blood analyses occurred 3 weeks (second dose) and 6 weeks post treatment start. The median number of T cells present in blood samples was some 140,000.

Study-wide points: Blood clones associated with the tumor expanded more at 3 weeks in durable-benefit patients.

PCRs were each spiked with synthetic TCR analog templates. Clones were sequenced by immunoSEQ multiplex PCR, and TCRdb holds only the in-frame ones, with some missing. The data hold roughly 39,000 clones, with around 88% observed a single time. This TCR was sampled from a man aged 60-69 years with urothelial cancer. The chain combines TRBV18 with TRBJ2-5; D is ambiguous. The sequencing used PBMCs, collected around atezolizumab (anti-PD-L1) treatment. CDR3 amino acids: CASSRRDRNQETQYF. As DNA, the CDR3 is TGTGCCAGCTCACGGAGAGATAGAAACCAAGAGACCCAGTACTTC.